The 4 T cell receptor beta chains in this list originate from one sample, sequenced in a study of early stage breast cancer tumors. The protocol was immunoSEQ multiplex PCR, while the TCRdb copy is restricted to in-frame clones and leaves out a portion. Found here are tens of thousands of clones, under 60% of them singletons; the top ten hold 7% to 9%. Sequencing was carried out using breast tumor tissue. The receptor set was obtained from a person in their fifties with breast cancer.

V is TRBV7-9 and J is TRBJ2-3; 9 bases match TRBD1. The CDR3 spans 19 residues. The trim removed 5 bases at V and 2 bases at J, leaving 17 bases unmatched. Germline-derived CDR1 and CDR2 are SEHNR and FQNEAQ (reference sequence). The CDR3 spells CASSQQGEKRDRVTDTQYF. CDR3 coding DNA: TGTGCCAGCAGCCAGCAGGGGGAAAAGCGGGACAGGGTCACAGATACGCAGTATTTT.

The V and J genes are TRBV7-8 and TRBJ2-2; D is uncertain. Trimming cost V 6 bases and J 5 bases, with 7 bases left between them. CDR3 length: 12 residues. Looked up from germline, CDR1 is SGHVS and CDR2 is FQNEAQ. Here the CDR3 reads CASRSSTGELFF. CDR3 DNA sequence: TGTGCCAGCAGATCTAGTACCGGGGAGCTGTTTTTT.

This chain uses TRBV28 with TRBJ1-1, with 7 bases matching TRBD1. After removal of 5 bases from V and 5 bases from J, the junction contained 8 bases not matched to a gene. The CDR3 runs 14 residues. Germline lookup yields CDR1 MDHEN and CDR2 SYDVKM. The CDR3 loop reads CASSGEGQRTEAFF. In nucleotides, the CDR3 is TGTGCCAGCAGTGGGGAGGGACAGAGAACTGAAGCTTTCTTT.

The rearrangement links TRBV6-6 to TRBJ2-3; 9 nucleotides align to TRBD1. The CDR3 runs to 15 residues. V shed 2 bases, J shed 5 bases, and the junction held 5 bases outside the gene matches. From germline, CDR1 is MNHNY and CDR2 SVGAGI (reference sequence). CDR3 protein: CASSYAGTGRDTQYF. The CDR3 nucleotides read TGTGCCAGCAGTTACGCGGGGACAGGGAGAGATACGCAGTATTTT.